These T cell receptor beta chains were read from a single sample in a study of cytomegalovirus exposure and HLA in healthy donors. Only in-frame clones appear in the TCRdb table, and some are missing; sequencing was by immunoSEQ multiplex PCR. The sample shows over 200,000 clones, and roughly 0.98% sits with its ten largest clones. Sequenced sample: PBMCs. The receptor set was obtained from a woman aged 25-40 years in good health and CMV-seropositive. CDR3s include the opening cysteine and the closing phenylalanine or tryptophan. D genes are given only for firm matches.

j_call d_call v_call cdr3_nt cdr3_aa
TRBJ2-7 TRBD1 TRBV28 TGTGCCAGCACCCTTACACCGGGACAGGGGCTTTCCTACGAGCAGTACTTC CASTLTPGQGLSYEQYF
TRBJ2-5 - TRBV6-5 TGTGCCAGCAGACAACTCGACAGGACCCAAGAGACCCAGTACTTC CASRQLDRTQETQYF
TRBJ2-7 TRBD2 TRBV27 TGTGCCAGCAGTTCCGGACTAGCGGGCTTCTACGAGCAGTACTTC CASSSGLAGFYEQYF
TRBJ2-7 TRBD1 TRBV19 TGTGCCAGTAGTGCCCTGACAGGGGGCTCCTACGAGCAGTACTTC CASSALTGGSYEQYF
TRBJ1-5 - TRBV6-1 TGTGCCAGCAGTGAAGTCCCGGGGAGCAATCAGCCCCAGCATTTT CASSEVPGSNQPQHF
TRBJ1-5 - TRBV15 TGTGCCACCAGCAGAGGACTGACCAATCAGCCCCAGCATTTT CATSRGLTNQPQHF
TRBJ1-1 - TRBV6-5 TGTGCCAGCAGTTACCCGGGCAGGGCCGGCACTGAAGCTTTCTTT CASSYPGRAGTEAFF
TRBJ1-2 TRBD1 TRBV27 TGTGCCAGCAGGGGGACAGGGGAGGGCTATGGCTACACCTTC CASRGTGEGYGYTF
TRBJ2-6 - TRBV2 TGTGCCAGCAGCACGACAGGTACCGGGGCCAACGTCCTGACTTTC CASSTTGTGANVLTF
TRBJ2-2 - TRBV6-5 TGTGCCAGCAGTTACGGAGGAGGCGACACCGGGGAGCTGTTTTTT CASSYGGGDTGELFF
TRBJ1-3 - TRBV11-2 TGTGCCAGCAGCTTAGTGCAGGCCGGTGAAAACACCATATATTTT CASSLVQAGENTIYF
TRBJ1-2 - TRBV4-2 TGTGCCAGCAGCGCGCGATGGACAGACGACTATGGCTACACCTTC CASSARWTDDYGYTF
TRBJ2-7 - TRBV23-1 TGCGCCAGCAGTCAAACCCAGTCCGCCGTCTCCTACGAGCAGTACTTC CASSQTQSAVSYEQYF
TRBJ2-4 - TRBV28 TGTGCCAGCAGTTATCCGGGAGACAGCAGGAACATTCAGTACTTC CASSYPGDSRNIQYF
TRBJ2-3 TRBD1 TRBV19 TGTGCCAGTAGTACAGGGGGTTGGACAGATACGCAGTATTTT CASSTGGWTDTQYF
TRBJ1-1 - TRBV7-2 TGTGCCAGCAGCTCCAGCGAAACAGGTGAGAACACTGAAGCTTTCTTT CASSSSETGENTEAFF
TRBJ2-1 - TRBV10-1 TGCGCCAGCAGTGGCCCGGTTGCCTACAATGAGCAGTTCTTC CASSGPVAYNEQFF